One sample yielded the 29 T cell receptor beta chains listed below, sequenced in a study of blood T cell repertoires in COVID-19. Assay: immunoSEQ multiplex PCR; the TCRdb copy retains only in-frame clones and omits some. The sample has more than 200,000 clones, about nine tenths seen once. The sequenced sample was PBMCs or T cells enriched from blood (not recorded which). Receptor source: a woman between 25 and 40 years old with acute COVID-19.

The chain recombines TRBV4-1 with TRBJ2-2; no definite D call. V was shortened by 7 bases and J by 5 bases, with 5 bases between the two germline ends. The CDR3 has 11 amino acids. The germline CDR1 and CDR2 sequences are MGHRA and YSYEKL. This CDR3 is CASMETGELFF. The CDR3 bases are TGCGCCAGCATGGAGACCGGGGAGCTGTTTTTT.

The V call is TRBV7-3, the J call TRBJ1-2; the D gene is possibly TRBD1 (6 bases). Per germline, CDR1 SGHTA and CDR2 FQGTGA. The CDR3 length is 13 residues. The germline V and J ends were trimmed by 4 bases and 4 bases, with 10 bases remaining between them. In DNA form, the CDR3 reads TGTGCCAGCAGCTCGACAGGAGTCTATGGCTACACCTTC. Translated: CASSSTGVYGYTF.

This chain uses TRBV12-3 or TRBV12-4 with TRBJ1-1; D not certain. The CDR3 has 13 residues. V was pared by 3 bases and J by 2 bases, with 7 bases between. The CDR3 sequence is CASSFADNTEAFF. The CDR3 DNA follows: TGTGCCAGCAGTTTTGCAGATAACACTGAAGCTTTCTTT.

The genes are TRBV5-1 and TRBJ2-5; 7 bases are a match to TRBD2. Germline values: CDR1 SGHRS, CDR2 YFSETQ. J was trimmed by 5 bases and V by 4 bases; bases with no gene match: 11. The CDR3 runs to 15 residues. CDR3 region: CASSPDGGGGETQYF. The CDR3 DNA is TGCGCCAGCAGCCCTGACGGCGGGGGAGGCGAGACCCAGTACTTC. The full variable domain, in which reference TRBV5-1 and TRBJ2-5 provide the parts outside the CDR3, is KAGVTQTPRYLIKTRGQQVTLSCSPISGHRSVSWYQQTPGQGLQFLFEYFSETQRNKGNFPGRFSGRQFSNSRSEMNVSTLELGDSALYLCASSPDGGGGETQYFGPGTRLLVL.

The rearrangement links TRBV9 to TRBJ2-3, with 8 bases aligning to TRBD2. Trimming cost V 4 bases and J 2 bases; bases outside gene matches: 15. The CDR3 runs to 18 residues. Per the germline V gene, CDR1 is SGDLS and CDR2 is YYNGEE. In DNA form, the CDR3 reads TGTGCCAGCAGCCAACAACCGCTACTAGCGGAGATCACAGATACGCAGTATTTT. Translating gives CASSQQPLLAEITDTQYF.

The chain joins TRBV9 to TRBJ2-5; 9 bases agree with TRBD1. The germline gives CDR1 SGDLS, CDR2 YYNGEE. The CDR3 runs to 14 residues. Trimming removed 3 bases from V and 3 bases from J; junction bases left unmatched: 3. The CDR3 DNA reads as TGTGCCAGCAGCGCCGGGACAGGGAAAGAGACCCAGTACTTC. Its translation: CASSAGTGKETQYF.

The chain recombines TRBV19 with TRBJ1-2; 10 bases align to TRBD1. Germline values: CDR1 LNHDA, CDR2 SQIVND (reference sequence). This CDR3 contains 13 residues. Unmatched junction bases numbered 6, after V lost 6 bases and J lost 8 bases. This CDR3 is CASSDRGRRGYTF. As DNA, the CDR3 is TGTGCCAGTAGCGACAGGGGGCGCAGAGGCTACACCTTC.

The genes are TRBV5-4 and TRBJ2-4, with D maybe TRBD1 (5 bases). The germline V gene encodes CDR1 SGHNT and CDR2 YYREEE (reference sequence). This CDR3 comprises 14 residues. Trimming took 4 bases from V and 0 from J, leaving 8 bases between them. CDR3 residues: CASSTGLAKNIQYF. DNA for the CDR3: TGTGCCAGCAGCACAGGCTTAGCCAAAAACATTCAGTACTTC.

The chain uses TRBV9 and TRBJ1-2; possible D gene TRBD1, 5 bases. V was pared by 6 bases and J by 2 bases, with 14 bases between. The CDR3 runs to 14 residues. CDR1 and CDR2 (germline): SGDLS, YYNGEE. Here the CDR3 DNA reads TGTGCCAGCAACGGGCGGGGCACCAACTATGGCTACACCTTC. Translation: CASNGRGTNYGYTF.

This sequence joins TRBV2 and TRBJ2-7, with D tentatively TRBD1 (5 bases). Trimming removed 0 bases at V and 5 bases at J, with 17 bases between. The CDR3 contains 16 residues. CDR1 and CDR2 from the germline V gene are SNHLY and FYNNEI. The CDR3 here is CASSEAPAARGHEQYF. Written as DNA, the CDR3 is TGTGCCAGCAGTGAAGCGCCGGCGGCAAGGGGCCACGAGCAGTACTTC.

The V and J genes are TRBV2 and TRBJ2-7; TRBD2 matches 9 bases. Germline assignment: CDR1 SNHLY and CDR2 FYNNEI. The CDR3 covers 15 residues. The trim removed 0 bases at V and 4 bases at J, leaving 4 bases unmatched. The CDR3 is CASSEAAGGPYEQYF. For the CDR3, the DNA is TGTGCCAGCAGTGAAGCGGCGGGGGGGCCGTACGAGCAGTACTTC. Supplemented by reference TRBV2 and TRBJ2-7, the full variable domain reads EPEVTQTPSHQVTQMGQEVILRCVPISNHLYFYWYRQILGQKVEFLVSFYNNEISEKSEIFDDQFSVERPDGSNFTLKIRSTKLEDSAMYFCASSEAAGGPYEQYFGPGTRLTVT.

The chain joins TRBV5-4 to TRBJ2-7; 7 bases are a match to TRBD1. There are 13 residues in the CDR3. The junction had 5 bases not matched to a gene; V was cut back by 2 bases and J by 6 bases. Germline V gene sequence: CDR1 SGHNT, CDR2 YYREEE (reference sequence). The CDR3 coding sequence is TGTGCCAGCAGCTTAACAGGGGAACGCGAGCAGTACTTC. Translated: CASSLTGEREQYF.

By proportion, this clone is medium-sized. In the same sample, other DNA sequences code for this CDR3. CDR3 coding DNA: TGTGCCATCAGTGATGGGACAGGGGGCGTTTACGAGCAGTACTTC. Its protein is CAISDGTGGVYEQYF. The chain links TRBV10-3 to TRBJ2-7, with 12 positions matching TRBD1. The CDR3 is 15 residues long. V dropped 3 bases and J dropped 4; count of bases not matched to a gene: 4. The V gene's germline CDR1 is ENHRY and CDR2 SYGVKD.

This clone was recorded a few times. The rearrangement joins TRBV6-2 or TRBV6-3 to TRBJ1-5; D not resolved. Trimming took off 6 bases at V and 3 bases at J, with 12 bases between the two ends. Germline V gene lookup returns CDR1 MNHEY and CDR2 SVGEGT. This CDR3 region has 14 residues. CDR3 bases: TGTGCCAGCAGCCTTACAGAACTCAATCAGCCCCAGCATTTT. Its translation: CASSLTELNQPQHF.

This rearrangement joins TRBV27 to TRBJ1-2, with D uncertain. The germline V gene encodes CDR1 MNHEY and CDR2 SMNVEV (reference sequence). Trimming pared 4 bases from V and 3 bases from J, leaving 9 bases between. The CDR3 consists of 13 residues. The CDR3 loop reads CASSSQQHYGYTF. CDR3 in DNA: TGTGCCAGCAGTTCTCAACAGCACTATGGCTACACCTTC.

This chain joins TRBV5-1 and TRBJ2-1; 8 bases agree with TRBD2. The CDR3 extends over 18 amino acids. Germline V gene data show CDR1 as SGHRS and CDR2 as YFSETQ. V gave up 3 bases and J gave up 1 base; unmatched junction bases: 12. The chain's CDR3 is CASSSSGGARTSYNEQFF. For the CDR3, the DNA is TGCGCCAGCAGCTCCTCCGGGGGGGCAAGGACGTCCTACAATGAGCAGTTCTTC.

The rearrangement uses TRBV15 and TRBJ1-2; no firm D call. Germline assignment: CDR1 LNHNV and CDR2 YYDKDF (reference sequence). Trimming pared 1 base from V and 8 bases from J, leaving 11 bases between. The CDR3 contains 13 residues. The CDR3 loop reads CATSRGLPGGYTF. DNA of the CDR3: TGTGCCACCAGCAGAGGTCTGCCCGGGGGCTACACCTTC.

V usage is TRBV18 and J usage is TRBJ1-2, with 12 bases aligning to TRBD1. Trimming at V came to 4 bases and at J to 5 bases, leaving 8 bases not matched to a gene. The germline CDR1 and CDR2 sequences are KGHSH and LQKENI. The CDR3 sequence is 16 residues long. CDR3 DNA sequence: TGTGCCAGCTCACAGGCCGGGACAGGGGGCTTGTATGGCTACACCTTC. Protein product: CASSQAGTGGLYGYTF.

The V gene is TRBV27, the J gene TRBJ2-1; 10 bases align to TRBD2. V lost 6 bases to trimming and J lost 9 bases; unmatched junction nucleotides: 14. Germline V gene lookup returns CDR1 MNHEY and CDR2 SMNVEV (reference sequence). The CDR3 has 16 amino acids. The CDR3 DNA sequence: TGTGCCAGCAGCACAGAGACTAGCGGGTTTACGGGTGAGCAGTTCTTC. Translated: CASSTETSGFTGEQFF.

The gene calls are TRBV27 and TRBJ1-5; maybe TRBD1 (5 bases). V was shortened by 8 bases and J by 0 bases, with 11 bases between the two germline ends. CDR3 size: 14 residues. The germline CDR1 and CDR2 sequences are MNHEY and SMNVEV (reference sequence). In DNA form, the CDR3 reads TGTGCCAGCGGTACGGGGGGTAGCAATCAGCCCCAGCATTTT. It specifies CASGTGGSNQPQHF.

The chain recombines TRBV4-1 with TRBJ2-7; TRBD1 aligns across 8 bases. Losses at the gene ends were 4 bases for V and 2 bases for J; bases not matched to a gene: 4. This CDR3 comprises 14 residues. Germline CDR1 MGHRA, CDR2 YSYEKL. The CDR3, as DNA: TGCGCCAGCAGCCTAGACAGGGGCGCCTACGAGCAGTACTTC. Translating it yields CASSLDRGAYEQYF.

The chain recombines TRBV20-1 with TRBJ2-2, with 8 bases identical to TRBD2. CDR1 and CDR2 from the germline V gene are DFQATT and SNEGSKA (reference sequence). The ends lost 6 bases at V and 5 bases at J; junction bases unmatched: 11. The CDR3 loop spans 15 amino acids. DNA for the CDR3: TGCAGTGCGAGTAACGGGGGGGCTTGGACCGGGGAGCTGTTTTTT. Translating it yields CSASNGGAWTGELFF.

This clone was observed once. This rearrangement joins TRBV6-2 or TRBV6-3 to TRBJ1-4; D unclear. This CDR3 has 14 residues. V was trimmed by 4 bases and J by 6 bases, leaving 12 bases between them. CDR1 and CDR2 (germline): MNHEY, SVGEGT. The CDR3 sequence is CASSFAGLDEKLFF. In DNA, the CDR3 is TGTGCCAGCAGTTTCGCGGGATTAGATGAAAAACTGTTTTTT.

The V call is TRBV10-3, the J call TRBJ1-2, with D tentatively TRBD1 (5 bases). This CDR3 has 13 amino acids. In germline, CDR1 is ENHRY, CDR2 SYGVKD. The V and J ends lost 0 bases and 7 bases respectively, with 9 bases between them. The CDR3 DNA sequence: TGTGCCATCAGTGAGTCAGGGGCGTTTGGCTACACCTTC. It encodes CAISESGAFGYTF.

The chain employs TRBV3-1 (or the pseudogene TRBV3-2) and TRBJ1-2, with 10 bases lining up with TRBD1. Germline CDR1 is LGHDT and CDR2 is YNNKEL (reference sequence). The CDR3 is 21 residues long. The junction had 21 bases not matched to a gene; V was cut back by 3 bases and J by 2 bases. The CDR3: CASSHVELRSGQGTPNYGYTF. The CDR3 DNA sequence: TGTGCCAGCAGCCATGTTGAGCTCCGTTCGGGACAGGGGACACCCAACTATGGCTACACCTTC.

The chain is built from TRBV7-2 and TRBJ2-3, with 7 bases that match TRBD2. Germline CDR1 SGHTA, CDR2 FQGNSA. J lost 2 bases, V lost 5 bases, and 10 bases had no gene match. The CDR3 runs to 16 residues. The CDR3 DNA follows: TGTGCCAGCAGCCCGTGGGTCGGGGGGACCACAGATACGCAGTATTTT. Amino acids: CASSPWVGGTTDTQYF.

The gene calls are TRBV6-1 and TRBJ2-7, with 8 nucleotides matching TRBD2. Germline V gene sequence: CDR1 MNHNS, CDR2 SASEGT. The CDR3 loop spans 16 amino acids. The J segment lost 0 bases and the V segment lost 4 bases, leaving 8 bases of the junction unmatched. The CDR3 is CASSAPRGRSSYEQYF. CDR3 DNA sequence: TGTGCCAGCAGTGCCCCCCGCGGGAGGAGCTCCTACGAGCAGTACTTC.

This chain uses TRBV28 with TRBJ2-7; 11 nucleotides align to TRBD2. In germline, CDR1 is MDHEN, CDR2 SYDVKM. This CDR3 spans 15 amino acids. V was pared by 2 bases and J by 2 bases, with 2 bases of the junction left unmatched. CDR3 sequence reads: CASSLNSGGAYEQYF. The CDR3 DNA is TGTGCCAGCAGTTTAAATAGCGGGGGGGCCTACGAGCAGTACTTC.

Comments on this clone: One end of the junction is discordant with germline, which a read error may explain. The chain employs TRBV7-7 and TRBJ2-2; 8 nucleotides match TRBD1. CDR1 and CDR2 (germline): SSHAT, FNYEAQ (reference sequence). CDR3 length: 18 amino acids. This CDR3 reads CASSTIVLTGGNTGELFF. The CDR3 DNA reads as TGTGCTAGCAGTACTATCGTGCTAACAGGGGGGAACACCGGGGAGCTGTTTTTT.